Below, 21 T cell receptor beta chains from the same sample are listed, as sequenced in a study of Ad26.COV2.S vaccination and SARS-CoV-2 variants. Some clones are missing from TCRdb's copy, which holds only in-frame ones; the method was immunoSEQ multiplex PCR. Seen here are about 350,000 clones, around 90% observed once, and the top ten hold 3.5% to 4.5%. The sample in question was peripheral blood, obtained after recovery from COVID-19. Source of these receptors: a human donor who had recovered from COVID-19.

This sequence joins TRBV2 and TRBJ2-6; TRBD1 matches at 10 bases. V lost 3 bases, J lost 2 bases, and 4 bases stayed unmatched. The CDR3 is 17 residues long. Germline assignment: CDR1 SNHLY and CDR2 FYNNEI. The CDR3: CASSEGQGPAGANVLTF. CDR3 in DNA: TGTGCCAGCAGTGAGGGACAGGGGCCGGCTGGGGCCAACGTCCTGACTTTC.

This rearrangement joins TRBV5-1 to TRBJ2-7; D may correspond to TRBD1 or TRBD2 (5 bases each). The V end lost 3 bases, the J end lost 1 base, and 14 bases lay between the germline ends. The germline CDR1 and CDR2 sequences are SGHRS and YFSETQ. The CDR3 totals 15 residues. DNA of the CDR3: TGCGCCAGCAGCTACCGGGACGGCCAGTCCTACGAGCAGTACTTC. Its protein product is CASSYRDGQSYEQYF.

As DNA, the CDR3 is TGTGCCAGTAGAGGCCAAGAGACCCAGTACTTC. This gives the protein CASRGQETQYF. The chain uses TRBV7-9 and TRBJ2-5; no clear D. Trimming stripped 9 bases from V and 1 base from J, with 6 bases between. The length of the CDR3 is 11 residues. Germline V gives CDR1 SEHNR, CDR2 FQNEAQ (reference sequence). Filled out from reference TRBV7-9 and TRBJ2-5, the complete variable domain reads DTGVSQNPRHKITKRGQNVTFRCDPISEHNRLYWYRQTLGQGPEFLTYFQNEAQLEKSRLLSDRFSAERPKGSFSTLEIQRTEQGDSAMYLCASRGQETQYFGPGTRLLVL.

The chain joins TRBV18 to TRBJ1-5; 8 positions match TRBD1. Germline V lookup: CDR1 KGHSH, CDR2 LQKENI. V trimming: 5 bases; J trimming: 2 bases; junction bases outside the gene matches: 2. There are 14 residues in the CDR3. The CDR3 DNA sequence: TGTGCCAGCTCAGAGGGACAGGGCAATCAGCCCCAGCATTTT. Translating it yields CASSEGQGNQPQHF.

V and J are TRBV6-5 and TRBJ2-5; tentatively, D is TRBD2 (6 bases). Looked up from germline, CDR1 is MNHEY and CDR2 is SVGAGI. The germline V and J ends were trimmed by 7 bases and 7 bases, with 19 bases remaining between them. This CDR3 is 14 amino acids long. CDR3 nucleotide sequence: TGTGCCAGCACCCTCGGAGGGTCTCCAGGGACCCAGTACTTC. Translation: CASTLGGSPGTQYF.

The CDR3 nucleotides read TGCGCCAGCAGCTTGGCCCCGACAGGGTCCTACGAGCAGTACTTC. Residues: CASSLAPTGSYEQYF. The V gene is TRBV5-1, the J gene TRBJ2-7; 7 nucleotides align to TRBD1. CDR1 SGHRS and CDR2 YFSETQ come from the germline V gene. CDR3 length: 15 residues. V lost 0 bases, J lost 1 base, and 4 bases stayed unmatched. The full variable domain, in which reference TRBV5-1 and TRBJ2-7 provide the parts outside the CDR3, is KAGVTQTPRYLIKTRGQQVTLSCSPISGHRSVSWYQQTPGQGLQFLFEYFSETQRNKGNFPGRFSGRQFSNSRSEMNVSTLELGDSALYLCASSLAPTGSYEQYFGPGTRLTVT.

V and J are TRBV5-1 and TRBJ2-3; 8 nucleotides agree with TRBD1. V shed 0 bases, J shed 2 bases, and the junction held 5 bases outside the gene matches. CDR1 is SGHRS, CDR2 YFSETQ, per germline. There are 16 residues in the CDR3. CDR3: CASSLGQGTVTDTQYF. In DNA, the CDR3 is TGCGCCAGCAGCTTGGGACAGGGGACGGTCACAGATACGCAGTATTTT.

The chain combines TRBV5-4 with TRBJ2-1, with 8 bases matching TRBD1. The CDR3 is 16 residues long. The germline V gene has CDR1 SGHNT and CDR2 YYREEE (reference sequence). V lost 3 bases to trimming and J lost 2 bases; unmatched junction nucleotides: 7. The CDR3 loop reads CASSWRQGNPYNEQFF. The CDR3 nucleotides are TGTGCCAGCAGCTGGAGACAGGGGAACCCCTACAATGAGCAGTTCTTC. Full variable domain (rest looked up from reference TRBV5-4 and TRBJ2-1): ETGVTQSPTHLIKTRGQQVTLRCSSQSGHNTVSWYQQALGQGPQFIFQYYREEENGRGNFPPRFSGLQFPNYSSELNVNALELDDSALYLCASSWRQGNPYNEQFFGPGTRLTVL.

CDR3: CASSLRLAGGQNEQFF. The CDR3 DNA reads TGCGCCAGCAGCCTGAGACTAGCGGGGGGCCAAAATGAGCAGTTCTTC. The chain joins TRBV5-1 to TRBJ2-1, with 13 bases that match TRBD2. The V gene's germline CDR1 is SGHRS and CDR2 YFSETQ. This CDR3 is built from 16 residues. V trimming: 4 bases; J trimming: 7 bases; junction bases outside the gene matches: 8.

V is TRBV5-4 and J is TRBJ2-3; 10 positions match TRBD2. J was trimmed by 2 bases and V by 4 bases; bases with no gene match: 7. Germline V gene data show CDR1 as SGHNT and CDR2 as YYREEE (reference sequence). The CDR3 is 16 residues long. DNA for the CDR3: TGTGCCAGCAGCCCCCGGACTAGCGGACCCACAGATACGCAGTATTTT. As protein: CASSPRTSGPTDTQYF.

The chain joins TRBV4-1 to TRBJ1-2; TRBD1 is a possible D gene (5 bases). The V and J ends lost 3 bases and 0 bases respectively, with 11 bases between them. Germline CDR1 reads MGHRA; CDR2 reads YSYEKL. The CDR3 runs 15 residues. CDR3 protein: CASSHQGGANYGYTF. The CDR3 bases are TGCGCCAGCAGCCATCAGGGTGGGGCTAACTATGGCTACACCTTC.

The CDR3 DNA reads as TGTGCCAGCAGCTGGGACCGGGGTTTGGATGGCTACACCTTC. Amino acid sequence: CASSWDRGLDGYTF. This chain uses TRBV5-4 with TRBJ1-2; possible D gene TRBD1, 5 bases. The germline V and J ends were trimmed by 3 bases and 6 bases, with 15 bases remaining between them. The germline V gene encodes CDR1 SGHNT and CDR2 YYREEE (reference sequence). The CDR3 runs 14 residues. Complete variable domain (other parts from reference TRBV5-4 and TRBJ1-2): ETGVTQSPTHLIKTRGQQVTLRCSSQSGHNTVSWYQQALGQGPQFIFQYYREEENGRGNFPPRFSGLQFPNYSSELNVNALELDDSALYLCASSWDRGLDGYTFGSGTRLTVV.

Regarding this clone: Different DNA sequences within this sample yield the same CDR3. The CDR3 coding sequence is TGTGCCAGCAGTTACCGCAACACTGAAGCTTTCTTT. Protein: CASSYRNTEAFF. This chain uses TRBV6-2 or TRBV6-3 with TRBJ1-1; D remains unclear. The V gene's germline CDR1 is MNHEY and CDR2 SVGEGT. The V end lost 2 bases, the J end lost 2 bases, and 3 bases lay between the germline ends. This CDR3 comprises 12 residues.

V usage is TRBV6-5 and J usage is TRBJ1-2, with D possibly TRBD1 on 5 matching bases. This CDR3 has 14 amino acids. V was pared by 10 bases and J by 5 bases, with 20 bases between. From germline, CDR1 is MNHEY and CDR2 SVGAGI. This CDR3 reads CATTTSGEWYGYTF. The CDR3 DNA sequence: TGTGCCACCACGACCTCGGGGGAATGGTATGGCTACACCTTC.

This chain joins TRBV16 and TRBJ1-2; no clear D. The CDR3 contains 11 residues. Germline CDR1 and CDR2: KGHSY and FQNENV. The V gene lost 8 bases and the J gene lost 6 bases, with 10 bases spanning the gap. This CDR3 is CASGERDGYTF. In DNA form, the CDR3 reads TGTGCCAGCGGGGAGCGTGATGGCTACACCTTC.

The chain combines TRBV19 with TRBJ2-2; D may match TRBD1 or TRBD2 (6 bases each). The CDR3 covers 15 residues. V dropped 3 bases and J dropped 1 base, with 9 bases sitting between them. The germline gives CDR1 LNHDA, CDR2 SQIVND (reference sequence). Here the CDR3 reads CASSMGGWNTGELFF. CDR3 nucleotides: TGTGCCAGTAGTATGGGGGGCTGGAACACCGGGGAGCTGTTTTTT.

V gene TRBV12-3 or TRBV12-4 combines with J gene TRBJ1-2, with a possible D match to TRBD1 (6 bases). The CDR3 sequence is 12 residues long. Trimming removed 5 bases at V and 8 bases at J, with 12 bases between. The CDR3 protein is CASSQQGSGYTF. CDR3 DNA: TGTGCCAGCAGTCAACAGGGAAGCGGCTACACCTTC.

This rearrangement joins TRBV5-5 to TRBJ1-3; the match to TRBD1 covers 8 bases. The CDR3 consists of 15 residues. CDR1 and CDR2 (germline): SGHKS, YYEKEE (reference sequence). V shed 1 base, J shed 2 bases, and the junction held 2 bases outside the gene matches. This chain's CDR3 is CASSLPGGAGNTIYF. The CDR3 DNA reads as TGTGCCAGCAGCTTGCCAGGGGGCGCTGGAAACACCATATATTTT.

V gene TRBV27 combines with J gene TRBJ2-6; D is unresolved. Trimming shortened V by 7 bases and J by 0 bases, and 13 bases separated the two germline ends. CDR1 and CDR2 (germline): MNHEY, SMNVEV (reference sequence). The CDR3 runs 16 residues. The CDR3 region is CASTNWGYSGANVLTF. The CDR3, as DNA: TGTGCCAGCACCAATTGGGGTTACTCTGGGGCCAACGTCCTGACTTTC.

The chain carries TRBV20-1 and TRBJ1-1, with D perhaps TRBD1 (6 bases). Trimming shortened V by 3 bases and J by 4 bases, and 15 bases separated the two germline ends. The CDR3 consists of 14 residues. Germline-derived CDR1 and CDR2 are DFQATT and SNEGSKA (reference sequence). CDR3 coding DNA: TGCAGTGCTAGTCGGGGGCGAGGGGGCACTGAAGCTTTCTTT. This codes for CSASRGRGGTEAFF.

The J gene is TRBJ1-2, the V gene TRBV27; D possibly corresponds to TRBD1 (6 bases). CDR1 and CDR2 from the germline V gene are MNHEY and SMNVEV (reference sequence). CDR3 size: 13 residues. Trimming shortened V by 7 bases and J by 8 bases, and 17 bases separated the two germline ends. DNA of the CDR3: TGTGCCAGCACCTCCGGGGGCGGGTACGGCTACACCTTC. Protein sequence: CASTSGGGYGYTF.